The entry that follows covers one T cell receptor beta chain sequence. These data originate in a study of T cells in localized non-small cell lung cancer. Some clones are missing from TCRdb's copy, which holds only in-frame ones; the method was immunoSEQ multiplex PCR. This repertoire shows tens of thousands of clones, 84% found once; its top ten account for approximately 15%. V lost 2 bases and J lost 0, with 17 bases in between. Germline CDR1 reads SGHDT; CDR2 reads YYEEEE. CDR3 length: 17 amino acids. The receptor's source is a female donor older than 55 with stage I lung adenocarcinoma. V and J are TRBV5-6 and TRBJ1-1; TRBD1 is a possible D gene (6 bases). The sequencing used peripheral blood, collected before any cancer treatment. CDR3: CASSLTGQLRMNTEAFF. CDR3 bases: TGTGCCAGCAGCTTAACCGGACAGCTACGTATGAACACTGAAGCTTTCTTT. The full variable domain, in which reference TRBV5-6 and TRBJ1-1 provide the parts outside the CDR3, is DAGVTQSPTHLIKTRGQQVTLRCSPKSGHDTVSWYQQALGQGPQFIFQYYEEEERQRGNFPDRFSGHQFPNYSSELNVNALLLGDSALYLCASSLTGQLRMNTEAFFGQGTRLTVV.